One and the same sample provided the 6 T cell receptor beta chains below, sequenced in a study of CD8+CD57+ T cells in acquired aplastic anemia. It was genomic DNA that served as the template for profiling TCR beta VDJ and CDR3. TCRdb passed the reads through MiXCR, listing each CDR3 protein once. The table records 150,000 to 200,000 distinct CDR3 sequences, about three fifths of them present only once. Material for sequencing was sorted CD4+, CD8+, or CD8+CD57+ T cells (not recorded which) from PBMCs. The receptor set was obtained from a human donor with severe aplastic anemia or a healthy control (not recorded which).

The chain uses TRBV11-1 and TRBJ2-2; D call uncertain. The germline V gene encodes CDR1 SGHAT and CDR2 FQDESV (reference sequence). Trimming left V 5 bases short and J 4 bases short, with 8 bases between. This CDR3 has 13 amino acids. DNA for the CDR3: TGTGCCAGCAGCATAGGATTCACCGGGGAGCTGTTTTTT. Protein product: CASSIGFTGELFF.

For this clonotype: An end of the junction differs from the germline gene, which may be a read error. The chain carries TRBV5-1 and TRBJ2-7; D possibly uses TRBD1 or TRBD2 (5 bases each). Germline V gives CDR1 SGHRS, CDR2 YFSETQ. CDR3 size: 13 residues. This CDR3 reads CASSRDRSGEQYF. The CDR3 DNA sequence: TGTGCCAGCAGCCGGGACCGTTCGGGCGAGCAGTACTTC.

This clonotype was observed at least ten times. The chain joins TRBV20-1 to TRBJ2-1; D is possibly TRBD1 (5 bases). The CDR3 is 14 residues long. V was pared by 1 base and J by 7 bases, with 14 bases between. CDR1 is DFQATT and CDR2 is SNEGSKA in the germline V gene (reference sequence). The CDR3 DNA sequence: TGCAGTGCTAGAGGGGGCAGTCTAGTAAATGAGCAGTTCTTC. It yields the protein CSARGGSLVNEQFF.

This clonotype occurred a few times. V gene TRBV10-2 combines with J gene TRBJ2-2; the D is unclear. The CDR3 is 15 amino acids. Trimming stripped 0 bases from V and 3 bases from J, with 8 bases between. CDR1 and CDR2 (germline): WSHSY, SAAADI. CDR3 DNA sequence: TGCGCCAGCAGTGAGTCATCCCTGTACACCGGGGAGCTGTTTTTT. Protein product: CASSESSLYTGELFF.

The CDR3 here is CASSEPGSGELFF. The CDR3 coding sequence is TGCGCCAGCAGTGAGCCGGGGTCCGGGGAGCTGTTTTTT. This chain joins TRBV10-1 and TRBJ2-2, with D tentatively TRBD2 (5 bases). CDR3 length: 13 amino acids. Germline lookup yields CDR1 WNHNN and CDR2 SYGVQD (reference sequence). The germline V and J ends were trimmed by 2 bases and 6 bases, with 7 bases remaining between them.

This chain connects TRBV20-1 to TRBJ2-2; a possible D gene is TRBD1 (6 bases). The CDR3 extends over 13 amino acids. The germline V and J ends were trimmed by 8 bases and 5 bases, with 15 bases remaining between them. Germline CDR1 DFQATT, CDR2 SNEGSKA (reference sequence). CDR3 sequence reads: CSCLGAITGELFF. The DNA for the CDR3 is TGCAGTTGTTTGGGGGCGATTACCGGGGAGCTGTTTTTT.